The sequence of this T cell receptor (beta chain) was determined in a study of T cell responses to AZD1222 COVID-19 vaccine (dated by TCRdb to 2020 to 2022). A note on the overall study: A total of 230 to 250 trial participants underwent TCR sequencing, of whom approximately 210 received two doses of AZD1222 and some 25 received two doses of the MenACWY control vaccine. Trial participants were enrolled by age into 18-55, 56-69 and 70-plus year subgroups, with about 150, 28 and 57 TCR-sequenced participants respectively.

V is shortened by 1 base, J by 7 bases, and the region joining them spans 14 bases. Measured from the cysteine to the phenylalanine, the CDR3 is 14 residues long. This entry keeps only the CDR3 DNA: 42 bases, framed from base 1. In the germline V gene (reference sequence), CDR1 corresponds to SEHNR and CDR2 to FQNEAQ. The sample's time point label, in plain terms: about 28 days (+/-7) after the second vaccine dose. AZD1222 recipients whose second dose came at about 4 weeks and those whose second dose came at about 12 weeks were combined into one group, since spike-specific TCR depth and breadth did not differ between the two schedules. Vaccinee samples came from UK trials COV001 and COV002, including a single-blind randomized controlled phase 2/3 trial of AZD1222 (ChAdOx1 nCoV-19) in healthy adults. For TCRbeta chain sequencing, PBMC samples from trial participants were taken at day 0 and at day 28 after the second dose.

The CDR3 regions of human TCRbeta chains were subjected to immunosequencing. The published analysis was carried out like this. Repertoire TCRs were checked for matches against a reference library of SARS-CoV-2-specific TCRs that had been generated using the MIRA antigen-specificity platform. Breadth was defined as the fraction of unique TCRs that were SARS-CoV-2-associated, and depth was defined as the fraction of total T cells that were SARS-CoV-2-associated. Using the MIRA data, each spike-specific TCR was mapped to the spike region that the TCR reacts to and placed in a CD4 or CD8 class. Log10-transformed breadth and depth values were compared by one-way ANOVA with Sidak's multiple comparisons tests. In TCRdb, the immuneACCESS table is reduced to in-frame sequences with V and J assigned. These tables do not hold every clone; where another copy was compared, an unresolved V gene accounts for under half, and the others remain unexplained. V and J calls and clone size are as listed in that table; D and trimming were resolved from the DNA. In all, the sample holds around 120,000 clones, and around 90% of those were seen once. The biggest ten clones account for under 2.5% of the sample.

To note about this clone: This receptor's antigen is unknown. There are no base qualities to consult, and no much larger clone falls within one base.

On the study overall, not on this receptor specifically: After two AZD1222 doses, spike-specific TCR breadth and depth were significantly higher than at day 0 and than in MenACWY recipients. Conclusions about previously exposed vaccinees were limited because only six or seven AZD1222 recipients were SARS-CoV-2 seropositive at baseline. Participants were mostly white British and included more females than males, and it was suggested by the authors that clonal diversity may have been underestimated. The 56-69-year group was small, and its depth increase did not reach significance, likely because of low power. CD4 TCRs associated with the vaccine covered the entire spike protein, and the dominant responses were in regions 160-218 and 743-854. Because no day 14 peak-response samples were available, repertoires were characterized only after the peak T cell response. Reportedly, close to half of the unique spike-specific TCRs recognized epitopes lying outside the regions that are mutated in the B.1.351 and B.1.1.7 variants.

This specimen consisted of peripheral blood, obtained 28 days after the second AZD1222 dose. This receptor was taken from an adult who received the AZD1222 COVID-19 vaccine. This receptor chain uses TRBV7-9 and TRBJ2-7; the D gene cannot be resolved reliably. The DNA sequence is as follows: TGTGCCAGCAGCTTAGGGGCTAGTCTAGGAGAGCAGTACTTC. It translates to CASSLGASLGEQYF.